Here is one TCR beta chain with its context. Its antigen is not known. Here immunoSEQ multiplex PCR was the method, and the copy in TCRdb shows in-frame clones only, minus some. The sample yields about 710,000 clones, around 70% seen once. CDR3 size: 15 residues. The V gene end was trimmed by 4 bases and the J gene end by 2 bases; junction bases not matched to a gene: 5. CDR1 and CDR2 (germline): SGHRS, YFSETQ. This sample is part of a study of shared clonotypes between healthy human individuals. General study points: The four-donor shared clonotypes exceeded non-shared clonotypes in generation probability, with non-shared ones scoring lower. Few donors limited the genetic and exposure-history diversity represented. Memory subsets had estimated richness that was generally smaller than that of naive subsets.

This sequence was found in a woman under 40 in good health. Sequencing used memory CD4+ T cells sorted from blood. Subset described: CD45RA-negative fraction. This rearrangement joins TRBV5-1 to TRBJ2-5; TRBD2 agrees at 10 bases. The CDR3 protein is CASSDRTSGQETQYF. CDR3 in DNA: TGCGCCAGCAGCGATCGGACTAGCGGACAAGAGACCCAGTACTTC.